Presented here are 13 T cell receptor beta chains from one specimen sequenced in a study of TIL therapy for anti-PD-1-resistant metastatic lung cancer. The time point here: pre-treatment sample, taken before nivolumab and TIL therapy. The immunoSEQ assay was v3. Only in-frame clones appear in the TCRdb table, and some are missing; sequencing was by immunoSEQ multiplex PCR. Of 50,000 to 70,000 clones listed, roughly 77% are singletons. Material: blood, obtained at baseline. Every receptor here comes from a person aged 25-80 years with non-small cell lung cancer.

This chain links TRBV7-9 with TRBJ2-3, with D possibly matching TRBD1 (5 bases). The CDR3 is 16 amino acids. With 4 bases removed from V and 1 base from J, the gap between germline ends came to 15 bases. The germline CDR1 and CDR2 sequences are SEHNR and FQNEAQ (reference sequence). The CDR3 protein is CASSSRAGSGTDTQYF. CDR3 sequence (DNA): TGTGCCAGCAGCTCCAGGGCAGGGTCGGGCACAGATACGCAGTATTTT.

The chain is built from TRBV4-1 and TRBJ1-4, with no clear D. V was shortened by 1 base and J by 4 bases, with 10 bases between the two germline ends. This CDR3 has 15 amino acids. Looked up from germline, CDR1 is MGHRA and CDR2 is YSYEKL. DNA for the CDR3: TGCGCCAGCAGCCAAGGGCCACGTGGTAATGAAAAACTGTTTTTT. This gives the protein CASSQGPRGNEKLFF.

This chain links TRBV5-4 with TRBJ2-3; D not certain. V lost 0 bases and J lost 4, with 9 bases in between. The CDR3 sequence is 14 residues long. Germline CDR1 is SGHNT and CDR2 is YYREEE (reference sequence). The DNA for the CDR3 is TGTGCCAGCAGCTTGGTTCAGGATGCAGATACGCAGTATTTT. Protein: CASSLVQDADTQYF.

Only a few counts were recorded for this clone. The J gene is TRBJ2-5, the V gene TRBV27, with D tentatively TRBD2 (7 bases). V lost 1 base and J lost 2, with 14 bases in between. In germline, CDR1 is MNHEY, CDR2 SMNVEV (reference sequence). This CDR3 spans 16 amino acids. The CDR3 spells CASSLLGGGLQETQYF. Here the CDR3 DNA reads TGTGCCAGCAGTTTATTAGGGGGGGGGCTACAAGAGACCCAGTACTTC.

This chain uses TRBV5-1 with TRBJ1-1; the D is unclear. V gave up 3 bases and J gave up 3 bases, with 9 bases separating them. The CDR3 covers 13 residues. Germline V gives CDR1 SGHRS, CDR2 YFSETQ. This CDR3 reads CASSSVWDTEAFF. In nucleotides, the CDR3 is TGCGCCAGCAGCTCGGTTTGGGACACTGAAGCTTTCTTT.

V and J are TRBV7-8 and TRBJ1-2; D gene unclear. Trimming stripped 1 base from V and 0 bases from J, with 6 bases between. This CDR3 has 14 residues. CDR1 is SGHVS and CDR2 is FQNEAQ in the germline V gene. The CDR3 here is CASSLVTANYGYTF. CDR3 coding DNA: TGTGCCAGCAGCTTAGTTACAGCTAACTATGGCTACACCTTC.

J is TRBJ2-5 and V is TRBV5-1, with TRBD2 identical over 11 bases. Germline V gives CDR1 SGHRS, CDR2 YFSETQ. J gave up 3 bases and V 1 base, and 5 bases lay outside the gene matches. This CDR3 has 16 residues. The CDR3 sequence is CASSLRGSGREETQYF. DNA of the CDR3: TGCGCCAGCAGCTTGCGGGGTAGCGGGAGGGAAGAGACCCAGTACTTC.

The rearrangement uses TRBV28 and TRBJ1-5; a possible D gene is TRBD1 (5 bases). V was cut by 6 bases and J by 8 bases, with 17 bases left in between. Germline V gene sequence: CDR1 MDHEN, CDR2 SYDVKM. This CDR3 region has 14 residues. The CDR3 DNA sequence: TGTGCCAGCAGACCTATTCCGGGGGAAAAGCCCCAGCATTTT. This sequence encodes CASRPIPGEKPQHF.

This clone was seen only a few times. The chain combines TRBV19 with TRBJ1-5; a weak D match, TRBD1 (5 bases). The CDR3 is 14 residues long. Germline CDR1 and CDR2: LNHDA and SQIVND (reference sequence). The ends were cut back, 8 bases at V and 0 bases at J, with 11 bases in the middle. DNA of the CDR3: TGTGCCAGTCAGGGACTAATTAGCAATCAGCCCCAGCATTTT. This gives the protein CASQGLISNQPQHF.

V gene TRBV28 combines with J gene TRBJ2-1; D is unresolved. V was clipped by 5 bases and J by 0 bases, with 14 bases between them. Germline-derived CDR1 and CDR2 are MDHEN and SYDVKM. There are 16 residues in the CDR3. Written as DNA, the CDR3 is TGTGCCAGCAGTCCGATGACATTTTACTCCTACAATGAGCAGTTCTTC. Amino acid sequence: CASSPMTFYSYNEQFF.

The V gene is TRBV5-4, the J gene TRBJ2-5; the D gene is possibly TRBD2 (6 bases). Trimming pared 0 bases from V and 5 bases from J, leaving 17 bases between. The CDR3 has 16 amino acids. Germline loops: CDR1 SGHNT, CDR2 YYREEE (reference sequence). The CDR3 nucleotides are TGTGCCAGCAGCTTGGGGATTGGGACTTCCCGGGAGACCCAGTACTTC. Translating it yields CASSLGIGTSRETQYF.

This chain links TRBV9 with TRBJ2-1; 9 positions match TRBD1. The length of the CDR3 is 14 residues. V gave up 4 bases and J gave up 10 bases; unmatched junction bases: 9. Per the germline V gene, CDR1 is SGDLS and CDR2 is YYNGEE. In DNA, the CDR3 is TGTGCCAGCAGCTTCCACGACACAGGGGGCGAGCAGTTCTTC. It specifies CASSFHDTGGEQFF.

This chain uses TRBV27 with TRBJ2-1, with 7 bases lining up with TRBD2. Germline CDR1 is MNHEY and CDR2 is SMNVEV (reference sequence). CDR3 length: 14 amino acids. Trimming at V came to 8 bases and at J to 4 bases, leaving 8 bases not matched to a gene. The CDR3 loop is CASQGGDYYNEQFF. As DNA, the CDR3 is TGTGCCAGCCAGGGTGGGGACTATTACAATGAGCAGTTCTTC.